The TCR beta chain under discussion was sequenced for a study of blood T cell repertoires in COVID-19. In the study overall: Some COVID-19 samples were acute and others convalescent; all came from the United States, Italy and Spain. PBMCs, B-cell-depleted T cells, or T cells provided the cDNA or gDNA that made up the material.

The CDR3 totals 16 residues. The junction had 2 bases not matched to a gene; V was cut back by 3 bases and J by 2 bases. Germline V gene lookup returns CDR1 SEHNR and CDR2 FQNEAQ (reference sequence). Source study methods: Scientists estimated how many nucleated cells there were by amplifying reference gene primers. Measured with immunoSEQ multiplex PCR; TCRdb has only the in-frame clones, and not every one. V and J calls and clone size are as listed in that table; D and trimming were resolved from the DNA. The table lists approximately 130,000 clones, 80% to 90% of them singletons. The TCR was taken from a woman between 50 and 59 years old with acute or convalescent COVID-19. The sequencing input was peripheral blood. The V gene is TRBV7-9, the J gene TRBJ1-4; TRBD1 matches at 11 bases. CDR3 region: CASSLGQGVTNEKLFF. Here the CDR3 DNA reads TGTGCCAGCAGCTTGGGACAGGGGGTGACTAATGAAAAACTGTTTTTT.